These 24 T cell receptor beta chains came from one sample sequenced in a study of blood T cell repertoires in COVID-19. Repertoires were generated with immunoSEQ multiplex PCR, while TCRdb's copy carries only in-frame clones and drops some. Altogether fewer than 95,000 clones are present, around 72% being singletons, with the ten largest covering around an eighth. Sequencing was carried out using peripheral blood. These receptor sequences come from a woman of 80 years or more with acute or convalescent COVID-19.

The CDR3: CASSGQQNTEAFF. CDR3 DNA sequence: TGTGCCAGCAGCGGACAGCAGAACACTGAAGCTTTCTTT. The chain is built from TRBV7-2 and TRBJ1-1; D perhaps matches TRBD1 (6 bases). CDR1 SGHTA and CDR2 FQGNSA come from the germline V gene. V lost 5 bases and J 1 base, leaving 8 bases between the germline ends. The CDR3 has 13 amino acids.

The chain links TRBV10-3 to TRBJ2-3, with TRBD2 matching 11 bases. V trimming: 4 bases; J trimming: 5 bases; junction bases outside the gene matches: 5. Germline V CDR1 and CDR2: ENHRY, SYGVKD. CDR3 size: 15 residues. The CDR3 DNA is TGTGCCATCAGTGGTAGCGGGGGGGCGGAAGATACGCAGTATTTT. This translates into CAISGSGGAEDTQYF.

The J gene is TRBJ1-3, the V gene TRBV19; perhaps TRBD1 as D (5 bases). The ends were cut back, 6 bases at V and 2 bases at J, with 17 bases in the middle. This CDR3 spans 16 amino acids. Germline lookup yields CDR1 LNHDA and CDR2 SQIVND (reference sequence). In nucleotides, the CDR3 is TGTGCCAGTAGGCCCGGCGGGGGTGCGCCTGGAAACACCATATATTTT. The encoded protein is CASRPGGGAPGNTIYF.

The chain uses TRBV9 and TRBJ1-1; tentative D call: TRBD1 (6 bases). Germline CDR1 is SGDLS and CDR2 is YYNGEE. The CDR3 runs 18 residues. V gave up 4 bases and J gave up 3 bases, with 25 bases separating them. The CDR3 loop is CASSTPGRGGAGYTEAFF. The CDR3 DNA sequence: TGTGCCAGCAGCACCCCCGGGAGGGGGGGCGCGGGGTACACTGAAGCTTTCTTT.

The V gene is TRBV5-5, the J gene TRBJ1-2; D not certain. This CDR3 contains 16 residues. V was cut by 5 bases and J by 8 bases, with 25 bases left in between. Germline values: CDR1 SGHKS, CDR2 YYEKEE (reference sequence). CDR3 sequence: CASSPGSQAAIWGYTF. Written as DNA, the CDR3 is TGTGCCAGCAGTCCCGGATCCCAGGCCGCCATATGGGGCTACACCTTC.

This CDR3 reads CASSSPGAVTGELFF. The CDR3 nucleotides read TGTGCCAGCAGTTCCCCAGGGGCCGTCACCGGGGAGCTGTTTTTT. The chain combines TRBV28 with TRBJ2-2, with D tentatively TRBD1 (6 bases). Germline-derived CDR1 and CDR2 are MDHEN and SYDVKM. Trimming removed 4 bases from V and 4 bases from J, with 13 bases in between. This CDR3 is 15 amino acids long.

This chain connects TRBV5-6 to TRBJ1-2, with 8 bases fitting TRBD1. CDR1 is SGHDT and CDR2 is YYEEEE in the germline V gene. V shed 4 bases, J shed 3 bases, and the junction held 11 bases outside the gene matches. This CDR3 comprises 16 residues. As DNA, the CDR3 is TGTGCCAGCAGCCTAAGAGGACAGGGCTCCTACTATGGCTACACCTTC. It translates to CASSLRGQGSYYGYTF.

This chain joins TRBV6-2 or TRBV6-3 and TRBJ2-7, with 14 bases fitting TRBD2. The CDR3 contains 17 residues. V shed 0 bases, J shed 5 bases, and the junction held 6 bases outside the gene matches. Germline-derived CDR1 and CDR2 are MNHEY and SVGEGT. In nucleotides, the CDR3 is TGTGCCAGCAGTTACTCCCAGACTAGCGGGGGGGCCCACGAGCAGTACTTC. It specifies CASSYSQTSGGAHEQYF.

This chain links TRBV6-2 or TRBV6-3 with TRBJ2-1; 8 nucleotides agree with TRBD2. V lost 2 bases and J lost 7; bases outside the gene matches: 7. The CDR3 is made up of 15 amino acids. Germline CDR1 reads MNHEY; CDR2 reads SVGEGT. CDR3 residues: CASSYERGGMNEQFF. In DNA form, the CDR3 reads TGTGCCAGCAGTTACGAACGGGGGGGCATGAATGAGCAGTTCTTC.

The chain uses TRBV6-1 and TRBJ1-1; no reliable D call. Trimming left V 3 bases short and J 5 bases short, with 10 bases between. CDR3 length: 13 residues. Per germline, CDR1 MNHNS and CDR2 SASEGT. The DNA of the CDR3 is TGTGCCAGCAGTGAGTGGGCTTCAACTGAAGCTTTCTTT. Translating it yields CASSEWASTEAFF.

This clone appeared once. This chain joins TRBV5-4 and TRBJ1-2, with 7 bases aligning to TRBD1. The CDR3 runs to 15 residues. Germline lookup yields CDR1 SGHNT and CDR2 YYREEE (reference sequence). The V and J ends lost 2 bases and 0 bases, in that order; junction bases with no gene match: 4. CDR3 in amino acids: CASSFLTGTNYGYTF. DNA for the CDR3: TGTGCCAGCAGCTTCCTGACAGGGACTAACTATGGCTACACCTTC. Full variable domain (rest looked up from reference TRBV5-4 and TRBJ1-2): ETGVTQSPTHLIKTRGQQVTLRCSSQSGHNTVSWYQQALGQGPQFIFQYYREEENGRGNFPPRFSGLQFPNYSSELNVNALELDDSALYLCASSFLTGTNYGYTFGSGTRLTVV.

This CDR3 is CASSQGLTGVDTQYF. As DNA, the CDR3 is TGCGCCAGCAGCCAAGGTTTGACAGGGGTCGATACGCAGTATTTT. The V gene is TRBV4-3, the J gene TRBJ2-3, with TRBD1 matching over 8 bases. CDR3 size: 15 residues. After removal of 1 base from V and 6 bases from J, the junction contained 6 bases not matched to a gene. The germline gives CDR1 LGHNA, CDR2 YSLEER.

The CDR3 spells CASAPGLAGSPRETQYF. CDR3 sequence (DNA): TGTGCCAGCGCACCGGGACTAGCGGGTTCTCCGAGGGAGACCCAGTACTTC. V is TRBV11-2 and J is TRBJ2-5; 12 bases match TRBD2. The ends lost 8 bases at V and 5 bases at J; junction bases unmatched: 15. Per the germline V gene, CDR1 is SGHAT and CDR2 is FQNNGV. The CDR3 totals 17 residues. The complete variable domain, with remaining parts taken from reference TRBV11-2 and TRBJ2-5, reads EAGVAQSPRYKIIEKRQSVAFWCNPISGHATLYWYQQILGQGPKLLIQFQNNGVVDDSQLPKDRFSAERLKGVDSTLKIQPAKLEDSAVYLCASAPGLAGSPRETQYFGPGTRLLVL.

This clone came up a few times. The genes are TRBV2 and TRBJ2-1; TRBD1 matches at 8 bases. In germline, CDR1 is SNHLY, CDR2 FYNNEI. This CDR3 spans 15 amino acids. J gave up 6 bases and V 7 bases, and 11 bases lay outside the gene matches. The CDR3 DNA reads as TGTGCCAGCAAGGGCGGCAGGGGGCTAACCAATGAGCAGTTCTTC. Translating it yields CASKGGRGLTNEQFF.

The rearrangement links TRBV11-1 to TRBJ2-7; possible D gene TRBD1, 5 bases. The V gene's germline CDR1 is SGHAT and CDR2 FQDESV (reference sequence). V lost 0 bases, J lost 3 bases, and 9 bases lay in between. The CDR3 consists of 14 residues. The CDR3 is CASSLARESYEQYF. As DNA, the CDR3 is TGTGCCAGCAGCTTAGCCAGGGAAAGCTACGAGCAGTACTTC.

The J gene is TRBJ2-5, the V gene TRBV6-1, with 10 bases fitting TRBD2. The CDR3 extends over 19 amino acids. CDR1 is MNHNS and CDR2 is SASEGT in the germline V gene. The trim removed 2 bases at V and 7 bases at J, leaving 19 bases unmatched. The CDR3 bases are TGTGCCAGCAGTGAAAGAAGCGGGGGGGCCTTGGTTCCCTCGGGGACCCAGTACTTC. This sequence encodes CASSERSGGALVPSGTQYF.

The V gene is TRBV6-4, the J gene TRBJ1-5; D unclear. Germline loops: CDR1 MRHNA, CDR2 SNTAGT. CDR3 length: 15 amino acids. V dropped 4 bases and J dropped 2 bases, with 12 bases sitting between them. The CDR3 sequence is CASSVTAEGNQPQHF. The DNA for the CDR3 is TGTGCCAGCAGTGTGACTGCAGAAGGCAATCAGCCCCAGCATTTT.

The chain links TRBV12-3 or TRBV12-4 to TRBJ2-7, with a tentative D call TRBD2 (5 bases). The V end lost 6 bases, the J end lost 2 bases, and 11 bases lay between the germline ends. The CDR3 consists of 13 residues. The CDR3 coding sequence is TGTGCCAGCAGCCCGGGAATGACCTACGAGCAGTACTTC. This codes for CASSPGMTYEQYF.

This chain links TRBV5-6 with TRBJ2-3, with 11 bases that match TRBD2. There are 16 residues in the CDR3. Germline V gene lookup returns CDR1 SGHDT and CDR2 YYEEEE. Trimming took 4 bases from V and 7 from J; bases not matched to a gene: 11. This CDR3 is CASSVGLAGGANTQYF. The CDR3 coding sequence is TGTGCCAGCAGCGTCGGCCTAGCGGGGGGCGCGAATACGCAGTATTTT.

The rearrangement links TRBV5-4 to TRBJ2-3, with a tentative D call TRBD2 (5 bases). V dropped 7 bases and J dropped 1 base, with 10 bases sitting between them. The CDR3 loop spans 13 amino acids. CDR1 is SGHNT, CDR2 YYREEE, per germline (reference sequence). The CDR3 DNA is TGTGCCAGCGGGAGCGATCGCACAGATACGCAGTATTTT. Translating it yields CASGSDRTDTQYF.

This chain links TRBV29-1 with TRBJ2-5, with TRBD1 matching over 9 bases. V was clipped by 4 bases and J by 5 bases; unmatched bases: 2. The CDR3 runs 12 residues. CDR1 is SQVTM, CDR2 ANQGSEA, per germline. DNA of the CDR3: TGCAGCGTTGGAGGACAGGGGGAGACCCAGTACTTC. Its protein is CSVGGQGETQYF.

The CDR3 bases are TGTGCCAGCAGCGTAGAAATGGGGGGAAACGGAAACACCATATATTTT. Its translation: CASSVEMGGNGNTIYF. This chain joins TRBV9 and TRBJ1-3, with TRBD1 as a possible D gene (5 bases). CDR1 is SGDLS and CDR2 is YYNGEE in the germline V gene. The CDR3 length is 16 residues. V was cut by 0 bases and J by 4 bases, with 14 bases left in between. Full variable domain (outside the CDR3, taken from reference TRBV9 and TRBJ1-3): DSGVTQTPKHLITATGQRVTLRCSPRSGDLSVYWYQQSLDQGLQFLIQYYNGEERAKGNILERFSAQQFPDLHSELNLSSLELGDSALYFCASSVEMGGNGNTIYFGEGSWLTVV.

The V gene is TRBV5-1, the J gene TRBJ2-3; 12 bases agree with TRBD2. This CDR3 spans 16 amino acids. Per the germline V gene, CDR1 is SGHRS and CDR2 is YFSETQ. Trimming cost V 0 bases and J 6 bases; bases outside gene matches: 5. In nucleotides, the CDR3 is TGCGCCAGCAGCTTGGGCGCTAGCGGGGGGGCGGATACGCAGTATTTT. Translation gives CASSLGASGGADTQYF.

The rearrangement joins TRBV5-1 to TRBJ1-1, with TRBD1 as a possible D gene (6 bases). V was trimmed by 1 base and J by 7 bases, leaving 14 bases between them. Germline V CDR1 and CDR2: SGHRS, YFSETQ. This CDR3 spans 14 amino acids. Here the CDR3 reads CASSLSAGVNEAFF. The CDR3 nucleotides are TGCGCCAGCAGCTTGTCGGCAGGGGTTAATGAAGCTTTCTTT.